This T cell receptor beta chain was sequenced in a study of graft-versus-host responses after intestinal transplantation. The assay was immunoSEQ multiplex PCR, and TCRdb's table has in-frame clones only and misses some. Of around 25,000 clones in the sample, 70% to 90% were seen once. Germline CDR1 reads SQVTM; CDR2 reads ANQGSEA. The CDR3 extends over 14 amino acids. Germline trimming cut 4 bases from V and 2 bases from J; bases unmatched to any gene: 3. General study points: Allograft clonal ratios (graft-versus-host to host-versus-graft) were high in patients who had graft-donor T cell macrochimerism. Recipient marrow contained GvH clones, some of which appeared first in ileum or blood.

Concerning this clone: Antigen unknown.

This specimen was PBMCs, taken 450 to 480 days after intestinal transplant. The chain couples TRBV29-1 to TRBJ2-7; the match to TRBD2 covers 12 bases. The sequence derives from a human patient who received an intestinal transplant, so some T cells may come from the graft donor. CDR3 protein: CSVAGLAGAYEQYF. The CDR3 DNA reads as TGCAGCGTTGCGGGACTAGCGGGCGCCTACGAGCAGTACTTC.